A single sample is the source of the 16 T cell receptor beta chains below, sequenced in a study of long-term antiretroviral therapy in people with HIV. immunoSEQ v3.0 was run at survey level. Only in-frame clones appear in the TCRdb table, and some are missing; sequencing was by immunoSEQ multiplex PCR. This table has more than 20,000 clones, around 85% appearing once. The sequencing used unsorted PBMCs, collected 2.3 years after starting antiretroviral therapy. These TCRs come from a man aged 40-49 years with HIV.

Here the CDR3 reads CASSPDRGRPGELFF. The CDR3 bases are TGTGCCAGCAGTCCTGACAGGGGGCGTCCCGGGGAGCTGTTTTTT. The gene calls are TRBV6-5 and TRBJ2-2, with 10 bases lining up with TRBD1. The CDR3 loop spans 15 amino acids. Germline V gene lookup returns CDR1 MNHEY and CDR2 SVGAGI. The V and J ends lost 5 bases and 6 bases, in that order; junction bases with no gene match: 6.

Only a few counts were recorded for this clone. V gene TRBV25-1 combines with J gene TRBJ1-2; no clear D gene. V was trimmed by 3 bases and J by 8 bases, leaving 7 bases between them. The CDR3 has 11 amino acids. CDR1 and CDR2 (germline): MGHDK, SYGVNS. CDR3 sequence (DNA): TGTGCCAGCAGTGATGAGTCAGGCTACACCTTC. Protein: CASSDESGYTF.

V is TRBV10-3 and J is TRBJ1-2; 8 nucleotides agree with TRBD1. This CDR3 spans 15 amino acids. The J segment lost 7 bases and the V segment lost 3 bases, leaving 10 bases of the junction unmatched. Germline V gene sequence: CDR1 ENHRY, CDR2 SYGVKD. CDR3 sequence: CAISEIVRGRFGYTF. The CDR3 coding sequence is TGTGCCATCAGTGAAATCGTCAGGGGGCGGTTTGGCTACACCTTC.

The chain recombines TRBV5-1 with TRBJ2-1; TRBD1 is a possible D gene (6 bases). CDR3 size: 15 residues. CDR1 is SGHRS, CDR2 YFSETQ, per germline. Trimming cost V 4 bases and J 7 bases, with 18 bases left between them. CDR3 in DNA: TGCGCCAGCAGCCTAACAGGGTTTATCTCTAATGAGCAGTTCTTC. This encodes CASSLTGFISNEQFF.

The chain carries TRBV18 and TRBJ2-7; D uncertain. From germline, CDR1 is KGHSH and CDR2 LQKENI. V was pared by 0 bases and J by 2 bases, with 8 bases between. The CDR3 spans 14 residues. The CDR3 loop reads CASSPPGNPYEQYF. The CDR3 nucleotides are TGTGCCAGCTCACCACCGGGGAACCCCTACGAGCAGTACTTC.

This clone has a single count. This chain uses TRBV5-1 with TRBJ2-1, with 12 bases identical to TRBD1. CDR3 length equals 15 residues. Germline-derived CDR1 and CDR2 are SGHRS and YFSETQ. J lost 8 bases, V lost 3 bases, and 6 bases had no gene match. The CDR3 loop is CASSWGQGALYEQFF. CDR3 in DNA: TGCGCCAGCAGCTGGGGACAGGGGGCGCTCTATGAGCAGTTCTTC.

This clone was seen a handful of times. This chain connects TRBV9 to TRBJ1-6; D gene uncertain. The germline V gene encodes CDR1 SGDLS and CDR2 YYNGEE. The CDR3 has 14 residues. The V end lost 0 bases, the J end lost 10 bases, and 11 bases lay between the germline ends. CDR3 in amino acids: CASSVEGFLSPLHF. The CDR3 nucleotides are TGTGCCAGCAGCGTAGAAGGGTTTTTGTCACCCCTCCACTTT. The entire variable domain, with the rest obtained from reference TRBV9 and TRBJ1-6, is as follows: DSGVTQTPKHLITATGQRVTLRCSPRSGDLSVYWYQQSLDQGLQFLIQYYNGEERAKGNILERFSAQQFPDLHSELNLSSLELGDSALYFCASSVEGFLSPLHFGNGTRLTVT.

The chain uses TRBV5-1 and TRBJ1-3; TRBD1 is a possible D gene (5 bases). Trimming stripped 0 bases from V and 2 bases from J, with 12 bases between. The germline CDR1 and CDR2 sequences are SGHRS and YFSETQ. The CDR3 spans 16 residues. Here the CDR3 reads CASSLGLGHPGNTIYF. The CDR3 DNA reads TGCGCCAGCAGCTTGGGCTTAGGACACCCTGGAAACACCATATATTTT.

The V call is TRBV2, the J call TRBJ1-5, with D maybe TRBD1 (5 bases). Germline V gene lookup returns CDR1 SNHLY and CDR2 FYNNEI. This CDR3 spans 17 amino acids. Between the trimmed V and J ends, which lost 2 bases and 2 bases, there was a span of 16 bases. CDR3 loop: CASSEFAEGIGNQPQHF. The CDR3 coding sequence is TGTGCCAGCAGTGAATTTGCGGAGGGGATTGGCAATCAGCCCCAGCATTTT.

V usage is TRBV11-2 and J usage is TRBJ2-3; perhaps TRBD2 as D (5 bases). In germline, CDR1 is SGHAT, CDR2 FQNNGV. The CDR3 has 18 amino acids. Trimming pared 2 bases from V and 4 bases from J, leaving 22 bases between. The CDR3 DNA is TGTGCCAGCAGCTTACCCCGGACGGACTCCATTATCGCAGATACGCAGTATTTT. Encoded protein: CASSLPRTDSIIADTQYF.

This chain uses TRBV11-3 with TRBJ2-2; no clear D. In germline, CDR1 is SGHNT, CDR2 YENEEA. This CDR3 region has 13 residues. Trimming removed 3 bases at V and 3 bases at J, with 5 bases between. The CDR3 DNA sequence: TGTGCCAGCAGCTTTCATCACACCGGGGAGCTGTTTTTT. Translation: CASSFHHTGELFF.

This sequence joins TRBV5-1 and TRBJ1-5; 9 bases fit TRBD1. V dropped 4 bases and J dropped 3; count of bases not matched to a gene: 8. CDR1 is SGHRS and CDR2 is YFSETQ in the germline V gene. There are 16 residues in the CDR3. CDR3 region: CASSISGTGNNQPQHF. CDR3 in DNA: TGCGCCAGCAGCATTTCCGGGACAGGGAACAATCAGCCCCAGCATTTT.

The chain recombines TRBV6-1 with TRBJ2-7; D is unclear. In germline, CDR1 is MNHNS, CDR2 SASEGT. With 0 bases removed from V and 3 bases from J, the gap between germline ends came to 18 bases. The CDR3 is made up of 17 amino acids. The CDR3 reads CASSEAMESLSFYEQYF. The CDR3 DNA follows: TGTGCCAGCAGTGAAGCTATGGAGAGCCTATCATTCTACGAGCAGTACTTC.

The V gene is TRBV5-1, the J gene TRBJ1-2; unclear D gene. The CDR3 contains 14 residues. Germline CDR1 and CDR2: SGHRS and YFSETQ. Trimming removed 3 bases at V and 4 bases at J, with 13 bases between. CDR3 residues: CASSYRTQTYGYTF. The CDR3 region has the DNA TGCGCCAGCAGCTATCGGACGCAAACCTATGGCTACACCTTC. The whole variable domain, filled in from reference TRBV5-1 and TRBJ1-2, reads KAGVTQTPRYLIKTRGQQVTLSCSPISGHRSVSWYQQTPGQGLQFLFEYFSETQRNKGNFPGRFSGRQFSNSRSEMNVSTLELGDSALYLCASSYRTQTYGYTFGSGTRLTVV.

The chain combines TRBV5-1 with TRBJ2-2; 9 bases line up with TRBD1. Germline CDR1 SGHRS, CDR2 YFSETQ. V shed 0 bases and J 0 bases; nucleotides not matched to a gene: 6. CDR3 length equals 18 residues. The CDR3 loop is CASSLAGQGHANTGELFF. The CDR3 coding sequence is TGCGCCAGCAGCTTGGCGGGACAGGGCCACGCGAACACCGGGGAGCTGTTTTTT.

The chain recombines TRBV11-2 with TRBJ1-1, with TRBD1 matching over 8 bases. CDR3 length equals 13 residues. The J segment lost 6 bases and the V segment lost 5 bases, leaving 5 bases of the junction unmatched. Germline CDR1 reads SGHAT; CDR2 reads FQNNGV. CDR3 in amino acids: CASSITGGAEAFF. In nucleotides, the CDR3 is TGTGCCAGCAGCATCACAGGGGGGGCTGAAGCTTTCTTT. Full variable domain (rest looked up from reference TRBV11-2 and TRBJ1-1): EAGVAQSPRYKIIEKRQSVAFWCNPISGHATLYWYQQILGQGPKLLIQFQNNGVVDDSQLPKDRFSAERLKGVDSTLKIQPAKLEDSAVYLCASSITGGAEAFFGQGTRLTVV.